One and the same sample provided the 25 T cell receptor beta chains below, sequenced in a study of cytomegalovirus exposure and HLA in healthy donors. It was with 60 Vbeta and 13 Jbeta primers that the PCR ran. Clones were sequenced by immunoSEQ multiplex PCR, and TCRdb holds only the in-frame ones, with some missing. The profile shows about 120,000 clones, 79% of them singletons. Sequenced input: PBMCs. The receptor set was obtained from a woman aged 18-35 years in good health and CMV-seropositive.

This clone was picked up a small number of times. The V and J genes are TRBV5-1 and TRBJ1-1, with 8 bases fitting TRBD1. Germline V gives CDR1 SGHRS, CDR2 YFSETQ. The CDR3 has 15 amino acids. Trimming removed 0 bases from V and 3 bases from J; junction bases left unmatched: 4. CDR3 coding DNA: TGCGCCAGCAGCTTGGCCAGGGGGCGGGACACTGAAGCTTTCTTT. It codes for CASSLARGRDTEAFF.

V usage is TRBV28 and J usage is TRBJ1-4; TRBD1 is a possible D gene (5 bases). V shed 7 bases and J shed 11 bases, with 8 bases lying between them. The CDR3 loop spans 10 amino acids. Germline lookup yields CDR1 MDHEN and CDR2 SYDVKM. CDR3 sequence: CASKSGKLFF. CDR3 bases: TGTGCCAGCAAATCAGGGAAACTGTTTTTT.

The V and J genes are TRBV5-5 and TRBJ2-5; 9 nucleotides line up with TRBD2. After removal of 2 bases from V and 2 bases from J, the junction contained 4 bases not matched to a gene. This CDR3 contains 15 residues. Germline V CDR1 and CDR2: SGHKS, YYEKEE (reference sequence). The CDR3 DNA reads as TGTGCCAGCAGCTTTAGCGGGGGAGAACAAGAGACCCAGTACTTC. Amino acids: CASSFSGGEQETQYF.

V usage is TRBV12-5 and J usage is TRBJ2-1; D unclear. CDR1 and CDR2 from the germline V gene are LGHNT and FRNRAP. V lost 1 base, J lost 9 bases, and 10 bases lay in between. The length of the CDR3 is 13 residues. CDR3 in amino acids: CASGLGSSAEQFF. The CDR3 nucleotides are TGTGCTAGTGGTTTGGGGTCTAGTGCTGAGCAGTTCTTC.

J is TRBJ2-1 and V is TRBV7-6; D is perhaps TRBD1 (5 bases). The CDR3 spans 13 residues. Per the germline V gene, CDR1 is SGHVS and CDR2 is FNYEAQ. Trimming pared 4 bases from V and 4 bases from J, leaving 8 bases between. The CDR3 bases are TGTGCCAGCAGCTCCGACAGTTACAATGAGCAGTTCTTC. Translating gives CASSSDSYNEQFF.

On this clone itself: A junction boundary mismatches the germline segment, possibly from a read error. The gene calls are TRBV4-2 and TRBJ2-2; 9 bases match TRBD2. The germline gives CDR1 LGHNA, CDR2 YNFKEQ. The CDR3 sequence is 18 residues long. CDR3 protein: CASSQVAGVIANTRELFF. The CDR3 DNA reads TGTGCCAGCAGCCAAGTAGCGGGAGTCATCGCGAACACCAGGGAGCTGTTTTTT.

The rearrangement joins TRBV13 to TRBJ2-5; TRBD2 aligns across 8 bases. Germline CDR1 PRHDT, CDR2 FYEKMQ (reference sequence). The trim removed 2 bases at V and 4 bases at J, leaving 6 bases unmatched. CDR3 length equals 15 residues. The CDR3 DNA reads TGTGCCAGCAGCTTACAAGCGGGGGCGGGAGAGACCCAGTACTTC. Encoded protein: CASSLQAGAGETQYF. The full variable domain, completed using reference TRBV13 and TRBJ2-5, is AAGVIQSPRHLIKEKRETATLKCYPIPRHDTVYWYQQGPGQDPQFLISFYEKMQSDKGSIPDRFSAQQFSDYHSELNMSSLELGDSALYFCASSLQAGAGETQYFGPGTRLLVL.

In its sample, this clone was seen once. The chain combines TRBV7-9 with TRBJ2-5, with 8 bases identical to TRBD1. The CDR3 consists of 13 residues. V gave up 6 bases and J gave up 6 bases; unmatched junction bases: 6. The germline V gene encodes CDR1 SEHNR and CDR2 FQNEAQ (reference sequence). The CDR3: CASSPGGRQTQYF. The CDR3 DNA is TGTGCCAGCAGTCCAGGGGGCAGACAGACCCAGTACTTC.

The V gene is TRBV19, the J gene TRBJ2-2; possibly TRBD2 for D (6 bases). Trimming pared 1 base from V and 7 bases from J, leaving 10 bases between. This CDR3 spans 14 amino acids. Germline lookup yields CDR1 LNHDA and CDR2 SQIVND (reference sequence). In DNA form, the CDR3 reads TGTGCCAGTAGTATAGTACTCGGGGGCGGGGAGCTGTTTTTT. Translating it yields CASSIVLGGGELFF.

The chain joins TRBV7-9 to TRBJ1-2; 8 nucleotides align to TRBD1. Germline V gene sequence: CDR1 SEHNR, CDR2 FQNEAQ (reference sequence). The CDR3 consists of 16 residues. V was pared by 4 bases and J by 4 bases, with 11 bases of the junction left unmatched. CDR3 coding DNA: TGTGCCAGCAGCTCAAAAGGGGGACAGGAGATCTATGGCTACACCTTC. Encoded protein: CASSSKGGQEIYGYTF.

The V call is TRBV5-1, the J call TRBJ1-5; D is uncertain. This CDR3 has 17 amino acids. V lost 0 bases, J lost 2 bases, and 15 bases lay in between. Per germline, CDR1 SGHRS and CDR2 YFSETQ. CDR3 sequence reads: CASSLEVGTWGNQPQHF. The CDR3 region has the DNA TGCGCCAGCAGCTTGGAAGTGGGCACCTGGGGCAATCAGCCCCAGCATTTT.

This clone appeared once. In DNA, the CDR3 is TGCGCCAGCAGCCTCCCAGCGGGAGGTTGGGATACGCAGTATTTT. Residues: CASSLPAGGWDTQYF. The V call is TRBV4-1, the J call TRBJ2-3; 9 nucleotides match TRBD2. Germline V gene sequence: CDR1 MGHRA, CDR2 YSYEKL. V lost 4 bases to trimming and J lost 6 bases; unmatched junction nucleotides: 8. The CDR3 has 15 amino acids.

The V gene is TRBV5-4, the J gene TRBJ2-3; 10 bases match TRBD2. CDR3 length: 15 residues. Germline loops: CDR1 SGHNT, CDR2 YYREEE (reference sequence). Germline trimming cut 5 bases from V and 5 bases from J; bases unmatched to any gene: 8. The DNA for the CDR3 is TGTGCCAGCAGATGGGGGCTAGCGGGAGAAGATACGCAGTATTTT. As protein: CASRWGLAGEDTQYF. The full variable domain, rest sourced from reference TRBV5-4 and TRBJ2-3, is ETGVTQSPTHLIKTRGQQVTLRCSSQSGHNTVSWYQQALGQGPQFIFQYYREEENGRGNFPPRFSGLQFPNYSSELNVNALELDDSALYLCASRWGLAGEDTQYFGPGTRLTVL.

This chain uses TRBV2 with TRBJ2-2; D is perhaps TRBD2 (6 bases). Deletions cut 11 bases from V and 5 bases from J, with 18 bases between. The CDR3 contains 14 residues. Germline V lookup: CDR1 SNHLY, CDR2 FYNNEI. CDR3 in DNA: TGTGCCGGCGCAACCGGGACTCGAACCGGGGAGCTGTTTTTT. It specifies CAGATGTRTGELFF.

V usage is TRBV6-5 and J usage is TRBJ1-1, with 8 bases fitting TRBD1. J gave up 7 bases and V 6 bases, and 4 bases lay outside the gene matches. Germline CDR1 and CDR2: MNHEY and SVGAGI. CDR3 length equals 12 residues. The CDR3 loop is CASSQGAGEAFF. CDR3 DNA: TGTGCCAGCAGCCAGGGGGCCGGTGAAGCTTTCTTT.

The chain carries TRBV7-2 and TRBJ2-1; D possibly corresponds to TRBD2 (6 bases). CDR1 and CDR2 (germline): SGHTA, FQGNSA. V lost 2 bases and J 0 bases, leaving 11 bases between the germline ends. This CDR3 region has 16 residues. CDR3 DNA sequence: TGTGCCAGCAGCTTATGGACTACCCCCTCCTACAATGAGCAGTTCTTC. It translates to CASSLWTTPSYNEQFF.

The chain combines TRBV27 with TRBJ2-1, with 9 bases that match TRBD2. The germline V gene has CDR1 MNHEY and CDR2 SMNVEV (reference sequence). V gave up 5 bases and J gave up 5 bases; unmatched junction bases: 4. The length of the CDR3 is 14 residues. CDR3 amino acids: CASSRGRAHNEQFF. Here the CDR3 DNA reads TGTGCCAGCAGTCGCGGGAGGGCCCACAATGAGCAGTTCTTC.

This sequence joins TRBV28 and TRBJ1-5; TRBD1 matches 7 bases. The CDR3 is 15 amino acids. Germline V CDR1 and CDR2: MDHEN, SYDVKM. Losses at the gene ends were 2 bases for V and 5 bases for J; bases not matched to a gene: 6. The CDR3 reads CASSLSQGVYQPQHF. The CDR3 nucleotides read TGTGCCAGCAGTTTAAGTCAGGGGGTCTATCAGCCCCAGCATTTT.

This clone was detected once. V usage is TRBV11-2 and J usage is TRBJ2-1; the match to TRBD2 covers 7 bases. This CDR3 spans 16 amino acids. Germline V gene sequence: CDR1 SGHAT, CDR2 FQNNGV. V shed 1 base, J shed 5 bases, and the junction held 8 bases outside the gene matches. The CDR3 nucleotides read TGTGCCAGCAGCTTAGTATCTAGCGGAGCCGACAATGAGCAGTTCTTC. It yields the protein CASSLVSSGADNEQFF.

The chain recombines TRBV2 with TRBJ1-4; TRBD1 matches 9 bases. Germline CDR1 and CDR2: SNHLY and FYNNEI. CDR3 length: 15 residues. V lost 7 bases to trimming and J lost 6 bases; unmatched junction nucleotides: 9. CDR3 in amino acids: CASTSDRDRDEKLFF. The CDR3 DNA is TGTGCCAGCACCAGCGACCGGGACAGGGATGAAAAACTGTTTTTT.

The CDR3 is CASSLRQGPTEAFF. The DNA of the CDR3 is TGTGCCAGCAGTTTAAGACAGGGTCCCACTGAAGCTTTCTTT. The chain joins TRBV28 to TRBJ1-1; 7 bases fit TRBD1. CDR3 length: 14 residues. The junction had 4 bases not matched to a gene; V was cut back by 2 bases and J by 4 bases. Germline V gives CDR1 MDHEN, CDR2 SYDVKM.

This chain connects TRBV2 to TRBJ2-7; 13 bases match TRBD2. The CDR3 loop spans 15 amino acids. The V gene end was trimmed by 6 bases and the J gene end by 3 bases; junction bases not matched to a gene: 5. Germline assignment: CDR1 SNHLY and CDR2 FYNNEI. CDR3 sequence (DNA): TGTGCCAGCAGGGGGACTAGCGGGACATTCTACGAGCAGTACTTC. It specifies CASRGTSGTFYEQYF.

The rearrangement joins TRBV7-2 to TRBJ2-3, with D unresolved. Between the trimmed V and J ends, which lost 5 bases and 3 bases, there was a span of 9 bases. CDR1 and CDR2 (germline): SGHTA, FQGNSA. There are 13 residues in the CDR3. The DNA of the CDR3 is TGTGCCAGCAGCCGTACGACTACAGATACGCAGTATTTT. It is translated as CASSRTTTDTQYF.

CDR3 amino acids: CASSQSGQGFYEQYF. Written as DNA, the CDR3 is TGCGCCAGCAGTCAATCGGGTCAGGGGTTCTACGAGCAGTACTTC. This rearrangement joins TRBV23-1 to TRBJ2-7, with D perhaps TRBD1 (6 bases). TRBV23-1 is reported as an ORF; its role is uncertain. Trimming cost V 0 bases and J 3 bases, with 12 bases left between them. The CDR3 is 15 residues long.

The table lists this clone with a few counts. This chain connects TRBV6-1 to TRBJ2-1; 9 nucleotides align to TRBD2. With V trimmed by 5 bases and J by 5 bases, 7 bases remained unmatched. Germline values: CDR1 MNHNS, CDR2 SASEGT. The CDR3 totals 15 residues. The CDR3 spells CASSPGLASNNEQFF. The CDR3 DNA sequence: TGTGCCAGCAGTCCGGGACTAGCCTCGAACAATGAGCAGTTCTTC.